A selection of T cell receptor beta chains follows, all from one sample in a study of cytomegalovirus exposure and HLA in healthy donors. TCRdb's table, derived via immunoSEQ multiplex PCR, lists solely in-frame clones and lacks some. The repertoire has 150,000 or so clones, 65% to 80% of them found once; the top ten carry more than 10%. Sequenced input: PBMCs. These receptors all come from a man between 40 and 49 years old in good health and CMV-seropositive. Both conserved end residues are part of each CDR3. The D gene is left open where the match is weak. Only some rows state a clone size, as once, few, many or a class for expanded clones.

v_gene	d_gene	j_gene	abundance	CDR3aa	CDR3nt
TRBV6-5	TRBD2	TRBJ2-3	NA	CASSSGGGAADTQYF	TGTGCCAGCAGTTCAGGCGGGGGGGCGGCAGATACGCAGTATTTT
TRBV6-5	NA	TRBJ1-1	few	CASSLTENTEAFF	TGTGCCAGCAGCCTAACAGAGAACACTGAAGCTTTCTTT
TRBV2	NA	TRBJ2-3	NA	CASSSGTGPWGYTQYF	TGTGCCAGCAGTTCCGGGACTGGACCTTGGGGGTATACGCAGTATTTT
TRBV6-1	TRBD1	TRBJ2-2	NA	CASGVQQGGTGELFF	TGTGCCAGCGGGGTTCAACAGGGGGGCACCGGGGAGCTGTTTTTT
TRBV4-1	TRBD2	TRBJ2-3	NA	CASSQSGRELDTQYF	TGCGCCAGCAGCCAGTCTGGGCGGGAGTTAGATACGCAGTATTTT
TRBV5-1	NA	TRBJ1-5	few	CASSLLPMGGGLDDQPQHF	TGCGCCAGCAGCTTGTTACCGATGGGGGGGGGTTTAGATGATCAGCCCCAGCATTTT
TRBV25-1	NA	TRBJ2-5	NA	CASSEYGAPETQYF	TGTGCCAGCAGTGAATATGGGGCCCCAGAGACCCAGTACTTC
TRBV18	TRBD1	TRBJ2-3	NA	CASSLGQGASTDTQYF	TGTGCCAGCTCACTAGGACAGGGGGCAAGTACAGATACGCAGTATTTT
TRBV30	TRBD1	TRBJ1-4	few	CAWAVGQGREKLFF	TGTGCCTGGGCCGTTGGACAGGGGAGGGAAAAACTGTTTTTT
TRBV10-3	TRBD1	TRBJ1-2	NA	CAISEEGQGFF	TGTGCCATCAGTGAGGAGGGACAGGGATTCTTC